This T cell receptor beta chain is from a study of OX40 agonist ivuxolimab in advanced cancers. Assay used: immunoSEQ multiplex PCR; TCRdb lists only in-frame clones, some missing. In the table there are about 93,000 clones, around 94% of which are singletons. The sequence was obtained from an adult with an advanced solid tumor such as melanoma, head and neck, liver or kidney cancer. The sequenced sample was CD4+ or CD8+ T cells sorted from blood, obtained in a trial of the OX40 agonist ivuxolimab.

The CDR3 sequence is CASSLDQGVNTEAFF. The CDR3 coding sequence is TGCGCCAGCAGCTTGGACCAGGGGGTGAACACTGAAGCTTTCTTT. V is TRBV5-1 and J is TRBJ1-1; 7 bases line up with TRBD1. CDR1 is SGHRS and CDR2 is YFSETQ in the germline V gene. The CDR3 length is 15 residues. Germline trimming cut 0 bases from V and 0 bases from J; bases unmatched to any gene: 2.